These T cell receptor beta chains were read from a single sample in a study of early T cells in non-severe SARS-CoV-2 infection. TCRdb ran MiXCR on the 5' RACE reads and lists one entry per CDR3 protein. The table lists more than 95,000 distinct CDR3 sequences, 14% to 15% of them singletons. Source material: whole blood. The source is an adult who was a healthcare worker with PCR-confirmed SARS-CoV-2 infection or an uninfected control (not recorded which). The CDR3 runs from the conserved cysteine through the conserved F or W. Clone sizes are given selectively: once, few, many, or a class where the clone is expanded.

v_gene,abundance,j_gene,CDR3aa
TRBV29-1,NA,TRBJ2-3,CSVEAEFTDTQYF
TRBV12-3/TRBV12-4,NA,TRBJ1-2,CAILEGYTF
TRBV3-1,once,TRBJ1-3,CASSRLSGNTIYF
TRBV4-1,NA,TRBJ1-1,CASSQRTGTEAFF
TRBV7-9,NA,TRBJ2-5,CASTGTYFQETQYF
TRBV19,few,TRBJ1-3,CASYRGPGNTIYF
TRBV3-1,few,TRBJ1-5,CASSQAGQGQPQHF
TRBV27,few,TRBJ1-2,CASSPPQGYYGYTF
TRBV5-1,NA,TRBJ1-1,CASSGRQGETTEAFF
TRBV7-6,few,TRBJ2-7,CASSSSTEQYF
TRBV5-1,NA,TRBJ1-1,CASSRQPMNTEAFF
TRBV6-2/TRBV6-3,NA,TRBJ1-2,CASRRRWANYGYTF
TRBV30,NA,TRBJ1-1,CAWSVGRENTEAFF
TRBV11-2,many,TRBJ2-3,CASSFGLAGGRQYF
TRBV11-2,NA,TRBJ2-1,CASSQLSSGIYNEQFF
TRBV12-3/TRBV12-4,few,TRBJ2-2,CASTPGRGKDTGELFF